These 7 T cell receptor beta chains were all obtained from the same sample, sequenced in a study of blood T cell repertoires in COVID-19 (TCRdb year 2020). Library generation was performed with the immunoSEQ multiplex PCR assay. Here the immuneACCESS table is served through TCRdb, limited to in-frame sequences with V and J called. Missing clones are a known gap in these copies; in checked studies unresolved V genes cover under half, and the rest lacks a known reason. The sample profile shows around 60,000 clones; over 75% of them were found once. The top ten constitute 14% of the sample. The sequenced sample consisted of peripheral blood. The receptor set was obtained from a woman in her fifties or sixties with active COVID-19.

The chain combines TRBV7-2 with TRBJ2-3; 10 bases are shared with TRBD2. After removal of 1 base from V and 3 bases from J, the junction contained 4 bases not matched to a gene. Germline V gene sequence: CDR1 SGHTA, CDR2 FQGNSA. The CDR3 is 16 amino acids. The CDR3 is CASSLGAGGPTDTQYF. CDR3 bases: TGTGCCAGCAGCTTAGGAGCGGGGGGGCCGACAGATACGCAGTATTTT.

The rearrangement links TRBV5-1 to TRBJ2-1, with 8 bases matching TRBD2. The CDR3 runs 16 residues. The trim removed 0 bases at V and 6 bases at J, leaving 8 bases unmatched. Germline V gives CDR1 SGHRS, CDR2 YFSETQ. The CDR3 sequence: CASSLEAGAAANEQFF. CDR3 bases: TGCGCCAGCAGCTTGGAAGCGGGGGCAGCAGCCAATGAGCAGTTCTTC.

This rearrangement joins TRBV29-1 to TRBJ1-2; weak D call: TRBD1 (6 bases). CDR1 is SQVTM and CDR2 is ANQGSEA in the germline V gene. Trimming removed 3 bases at V and 4 bases at J, with 9 bases between. The CDR3 runs to 12 residues. The CDR3 DNA is TGCAGCGTTGAGGACAGCTCCTATGGCTACACCTTC. Protein sequence: CSVEDSSYGYTF. Drawing the rest from reference TRBV29-1 and TRBJ1-2, the complete variable domain is SAVISQKPSRDICQRGTSLTIQCQVDSQVTMMFWYRQQPGQSLTLIATANQGSEATYESGFVIDKFPISRPNLTFSTLTVSNMSPEDSSIYLCSVEDSSYGYTFGSGTRLTVV.

The chain uses TRBV11-2 and TRBJ1-6, with D possibly TRBD1 on 5 matching bases. From germline, CDR1 is SGHAT and CDR2 FQNNGV. Trimming took 1 base from V and 7 from J, leaving 8 bases between them. CDR3 length: 14 amino acids. Here the CDR3 DNA reads TGTGCCAGCAGCTTAGGACAGATAAATTCACCCCTCCACTTT. It translates to CASSLGQINSPLHF.

The rearrangement uses TRBV7-2 and TRBJ2-7; 11 nucleotides match TRBD2. The germline V gene encodes CDR1 SGHTA and CDR2 FQGNSA. V dropped 5 bases and J dropped 2; count of bases not matched to a gene: 5. This CDR3 contains 15 residues. CDR3 in amino acids: CASSITSGGPYEQYF. DNA for the CDR3: TGTGCCAGCAGCATAACTAGCGGGGGCCCCTACGAGCAGTACTTC.

This sequence joins TRBV7-9 and TRBJ1-2; tentatively, D is TRBD1 (5 bases). CDR1 and CDR2 from the germline V gene are SEHNR and FQNEAQ (reference sequence). CDR3 length: 17 residues. V was trimmed by 1 base and J by 5 bases, leaving 20 bases between them. The CDR3 DNA follows: TGTGCCAGCAGCTTAGAAGTTGACAGCCTCACTACTTATGGCTACACCTTC. Its protein product is CASSLEVDSLTTYGYTF.

The CDR3 region is CASSLGTASNSPLHF. The DNA for the CDR3 is TGTGCCAGCAGCTTAGGGACAGCATCGAATTCACCCCTCCACTTT. This chain connects TRBV7-8 to TRBJ1-6, with D possibly being TRBD1 (6 bases). The germline gives CDR1 SGHVS, CDR2 FQNEAQ. The CDR3 loop spans 15 amino acids. V lost 1 base and J lost 7, with 11 bases in between.